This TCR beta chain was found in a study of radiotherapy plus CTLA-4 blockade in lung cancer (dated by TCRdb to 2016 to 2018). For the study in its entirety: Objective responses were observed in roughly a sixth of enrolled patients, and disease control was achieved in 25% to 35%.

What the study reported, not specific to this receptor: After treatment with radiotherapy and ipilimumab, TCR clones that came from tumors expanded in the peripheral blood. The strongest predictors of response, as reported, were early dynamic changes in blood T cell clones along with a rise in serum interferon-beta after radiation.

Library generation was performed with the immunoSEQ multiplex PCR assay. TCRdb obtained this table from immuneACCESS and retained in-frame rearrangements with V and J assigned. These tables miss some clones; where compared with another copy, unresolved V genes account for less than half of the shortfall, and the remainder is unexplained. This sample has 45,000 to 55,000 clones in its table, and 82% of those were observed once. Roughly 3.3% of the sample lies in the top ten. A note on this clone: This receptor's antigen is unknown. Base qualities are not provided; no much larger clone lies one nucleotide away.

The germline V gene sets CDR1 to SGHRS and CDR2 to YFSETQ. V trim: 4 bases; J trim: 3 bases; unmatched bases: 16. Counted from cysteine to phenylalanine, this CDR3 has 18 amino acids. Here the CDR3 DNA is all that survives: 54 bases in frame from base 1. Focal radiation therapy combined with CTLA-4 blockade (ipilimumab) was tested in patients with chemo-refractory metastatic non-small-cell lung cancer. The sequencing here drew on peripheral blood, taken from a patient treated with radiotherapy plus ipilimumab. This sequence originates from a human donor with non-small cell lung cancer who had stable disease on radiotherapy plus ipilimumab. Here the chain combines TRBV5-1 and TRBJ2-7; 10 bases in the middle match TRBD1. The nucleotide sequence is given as TGCGCCAGCAGCCTATCAAGTAGGGACAGGGGCGTGGGCTACGAGCAGTACTTC. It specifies CASSLSSRDRGVGYEQYF.